The 22 T cell receptor beta chains presented below share a single source sample, sequenced in a study of T cells in localized non-small cell lung cancer. Sequenced by immunoSEQ multiplex PCR; TCRdb stores in-frame clones only, minus some. The sample contains approximately 23,000 clones, approximately 91% of which appear only once. This sample comprised peripheral blood, obtained before any cancer treatment. Receptors originate from a male donor older than 55 with stage I lung adenocarcinoma.

This clone was detected only a few times. This chain connects TRBV4-3 to TRBJ1-2, with 8 bases matching TRBD1. The V segment lost 1 base and the J segment 3 bases; nucleotides outside the gene matches: 4. Looked up from germline, CDR1 is LGHNA and CDR2 is YSLEER. CDR3 length equals 15 residues. In nucleotides, the CDR3 is TGCGCCAGCAGCCAAGCCCTACAGGGGGACTATGGCTACACCTTC. Protein: CASSQALQGDYGYTF.

This chain connects TRBV6-6 to TRBJ1-6; D perhaps matches TRBD1 (6 bases). CDR3 length: 15 amino acids. Germline loops: CDR1 MNHNY, CDR2 SVGAGI (reference sequence). With 5 bases removed from V and 10 bases from J, the gap between germline ends came to 18 bases. Here the CDR3 DNA reads TGTGCCAGCAGTCCACAACAGGGTTCCGACTCACCCCTCCACTTT. This gives the protein CASSPQQGSDSPLHF.

This clone was detected only once. J is TRBJ2-5 and V is TRBV7-8, with D tentatively TRBD2 (6 bases). The CDR3 runs to 15 residues. Trimming shortened V by 5 bases and J by 2 bases, and 15 bases separated the two germline ends. Germline CDR1 reads SGHVS; CDR2 reads FQNEAQ. The CDR3 sequence is CASSPGFSGQETQYF. The CDR3 DNA is TGTGCCAGCAGCCCTGGCTTCAGCGGGCAAGAGACCCAGTACTTC.

This clone appeared once. The chain couples TRBV5-6 to TRBJ2-7, with 8 bases lining up with TRBD1. The junction had 10 bases not matched to a gene; V was cut back by 4 bases and J by 1 base. Germline CDR1 reads SGHDT; CDR2 reads YYEEEE. The CDR3 is 16 residues long. The DNA for the CDR3 is TGTGCCAGCAGCAACCCTTTTTGGGACAGGTCCTACGAGCAGTACTTC. Translation gives CASSNPFWDRSYEQYF.

This clone has a handful of counts. The genes are TRBV6-6 and TRBJ1-5; maybe TRBD1 (5 bases). Trimming removed 8 bases from V and 6 bases from J, with 17 bases in between. The CDR3 is 14 amino acids. Germline V lookup: CDR1 MNHNY, CDR2 SVGAGI (reference sequence). CDR3 nucleotide sequence: TGTGCCAGCTCCGACGGACACGCAAGTCAGCCCCAGCATTTT. Its translation: CASSDGHASQPQHF.

This chain connects TRBV2 to TRBJ1-4; 7 bases line up with TRBD1. The CDR3 has 14 amino acids. In germline, CDR1 is SNHLY, CDR2 FYNNEI. V dropped 4 bases and J dropped 8; count of bases not matched to a gene: 7. In DNA, the CDR3 is TGTGCCAGCAGTGGACAGGGTTTCATGGAAAAACTGTTTTTT. Its translation is CASSGQGFMEKLFF.

CDR3 in amino acids: CASTDRASGNTIYF. CDR3 nucleotides: TGTGCCAGCACAGACAGAGCCTCTGGAAACACCATATATTTT. This chain links TRBV6-5 with TRBJ1-3, with D perhaps TRBD1 (5 bases). Germline-derived CDR1 and CDR2 are MNHEY and SVGAGI. The length of the CDR3 is 14 residues. Between the trimmed V and J ends, which lost 7 bases and 0 bases, there was a span of 10 bases.

V usage is TRBV10-3 and J usage is TRBJ2-3; D is unresolved. Trimming took 0 bases from V and 3 from J, leaving 7 bases between them. Germline lookup yields CDR1 ENHRY and CDR2 SYGVKD. The CDR3 runs to 14 residues. The CDR3, as DNA: TGTGCCATCAGTGAGTCGGTCGGTACAGATACGCAGTATTTT. As protein: CAISESVGTDTQYF.

V usage is TRBV4-3 and J usage is TRBJ1-1, with a tentative D call TRBD1 (6 bases). Germline V gives CDR1 LGHNA, CDR2 YSLEER. V was clipped by 0 bases and J by 3 bases, with 11 bases between them. This CDR3 contains 15 residues. CDR3: CASSQDAAGDTEAFF. CDR3 DNA: TGCGCCAGCAGCCAAGATGCCGCAGGGGACACTGAAGCTTTCTTT.

This rearrangement joins TRBV6-5 to TRBJ2-7; 8 positions match TRBD2. Unmatched junction bases numbered 14, after V lost 10 bases and J lost 3 bases. Germline V gene lookup returns CDR1 MNHEY and CDR2 SVGAGI. The CDR3 consists of 15 residues. The CDR3 DNA sequence: TGTGCCAATTACCCCCGAACGGGGGGGCTCTACGAGCAGTACTTC. Its protein is CANYPRTGGLYEQYF.

The chain has TRBV4-3 and TRBJ1-1; 9 nucleotides line up with TRBD1. The CDR3 covers 15 residues. Germline V gene sequence: CDR1 LGHNA, CDR2 YSLEER. V gave up 4 bases and J gave up 5 bases; unmatched junction bases: 8. Here the CDR3 reads CASSRGDRVETEAFF. DNA of the CDR3: TGCGCCAGCAGCCGCGGGGACAGGGTGGAGACTGAAGCTTTCTTT.

The chain uses TRBV15 and TRBJ2-3; D uncertain. V was clipped by 5 bases and J by 3 bases, with 6 bases between them. CDR1 and CDR2 from the germline V gene are LNHNV and YYDKDF (reference sequence). This CDR3 is built from 12 residues. CDR3 coding DNA: TGTGCCACCAGCGCAAGGACAGATACGCAGTATTTT. Protein sequence: CATSARTDTQYF. The full variable domain, in which reference TRBV15 and TRBJ2-3 provide the parts outside the CDR3, is DAMVIQNPRYQVTQFGKPVTLSCSQTLNHNVMYWYQQKSSQAPKLLFHYYDKDFNNEADTPDNFQSRRPNTSFCFLDIRSPGLGDTAMYLCATSARTDTQYFGPGTRLTVL.

CDR3 bases: TGCGCCAGCAGCCTAGGACAGTTTCAGCACTATGGCTACACCTTC. Its protein product is CASSLGQFQHYGYTF. The chain links TRBV5-1 to TRBJ1-2; possible D gene TRBD1, 6 bases. V gave up 4 bases and J gave up 3 bases, with 16 bases separating them. Germline V gene data show CDR1 as SGHRS and CDR2 as YFSETQ. CDR3 size: 15 residues.

This chain joins TRBV9 and TRBJ2-7; D remains ambiguous. Germline V gene sequence: CDR1 SGDLS, CDR2 YYNGEE. The CDR3 spans 15 residues. Trimming stripped 0 bases from V and 2 bases from J, with 12 bases between. As DNA, the CDR3 is TGTGCCAGCAGCGTAGGTGGGCAACTAACCTACGAGCAGTACTTC. This sequence encodes CASSVGGQLTYEQYF. Drawing the rest from reference TRBV9 and TRBJ2-7, the complete variable domain is DSGVTQTPKHLITATGQRVTLRCSPRSGDLSVYWYQQSLDQGLQFLIQYYNGEERAKGNILERFSAQQFPDLHSELNLSSLELGDSALYFCASSVGGQLTYEQYFGPGTRLTVT.

This chain joins TRBV23-1 and TRBJ2-5, with TRBD1 matching over 7 bases. TRBV23-1 counts as an open reading frame of uncertain function. There are 18 residues in the CDR3. Trimming cost V 1 base and J 0 bases; bases outside gene matches: 11. The CDR3 protein is CASSQFLDRDRDQETQYF. CDR3 nucleotide sequence: TGCGCCAGCAGTCAATTCCTGGACCGGGACAGAGACCAAGAGACCCAGTACTTC.

The chain employs TRBV28 and TRBJ1-1, with 7 positions matching TRBD1. Trimming at V came to 6 bases and at J to 4 bases, leaving 8 bases not matched to a gene. The CDR3 sequence is 14 residues long. Germline V gene sequence: CDR1 MDHEN, CDR2 SYDVKM. CDR3 nucleotides: TGTGCCAGCAGCGCGGGACAGCTACGCACTGAAGCTTTCTTT. It encodes CASSAGQLRTEAFF.

The chain links TRBV7-9 to TRBJ2-3, with 7 positions matching TRBD1. This CDR3 has 14 amino acids. The germline V gene has CDR1 SEHNR and CDR2 FQNEAQ (reference sequence). Trimming cost V 4 bases and J 5 bases; bases outside gene matches: 6. The CDR3 nucleotides are TGTGCCAGCAGCTCCCGACAGGGTCAAGATACGCAGTATTTT. Residues: CASSSRQGQDTQYF.

The rearrangement links TRBV11-2 to TRBJ2-7, with a tentative D call TRBD1 (5 bases). V lost 0 bases to trimming and J lost 2 bases, with 8 bases between them. Germline V gene data show CDR1 as SGHAT and CDR2 as FQNNGV. There are 14 residues in the CDR3. The CDR3 nucleotides are TGTGCCAGCAGCTTAGATGGGGCGGCCTACGAGCAGTACTTC. Translation gives CASSLDGAAYEQYF.

CDR3: CASTPGRERGELFF. DNA for the CDR3: TGTGCCAGCACCCCCGGGAGGGAACGGGGGGAGCTGTTTTTT. This sequence joins TRBV2 and TRBJ2-2; 8 bases agree with TRBD2. Germline lookup yields CDR1 SNHLY and CDR2 FYNNEI. The CDR3 is made up of 14 amino acids. V shed 7 bases, J shed 8 bases, and the junction held 9 bases outside the gene matches.

The table lists this clone with a count of one. The chain links TRBV29-1 to TRBJ2-5; no reliable D call. V lost 7 bases to trimming and J lost 5 bases, with 17 bases between them. CDR3 length: 13 residues. The germline V gene has CDR1 SQVTM and CDR2 ANQGSEA. The chain's CDR3 is CSAGRNIRETQYF. The CDR3 coding sequence is TGCAGCGCCGGACGGAACATTAGGGAGACCCAGTACTTC. Based on the CDR3 plus reference TRBV29-1 and TRBJ2-5, the full variable domain is SAVISQKPSRDICQRGTSLTIQCQVDSQVTMMFWYRQQPGQSLTLIATANQGSEATYESGFVIDKFPISRPNLTFSTLTVSNMSPEDSSIYLCSAGRNIRETQYFGPGTRLLVL.

The CDR3 loop reads CASREIAGGLTDTQYF. The CDR3 DNA reads TGTGCCAGCAGGGAAATAGCGGGAGGCCTCACAGATACGCAGTATTTT. V gene TRBV6-1 combines with J gene TRBJ2-3; 10 nucleotides match TRBD2. CDR1 is MNHNS, CDR2 SASEGT, per germline. Trimming took 6 bases from V and 2 from J; bases not matched to a gene: 8. The CDR3 is 16 amino acids.

J is TRBJ2-5 and V is TRBV5-3, with 9 bases fitting TRBD1. TRBV5-3 is an ORF; its function is uncertain. This CDR3 has 15 amino acids. Trimming at V came to 2 bases and at J to 6 bases, leaving 8 bases not matched to a gene. CDR3 amino acids: CARSLLGQGRKTQYF. In DNA form, the CDR3 reads TGTGCCAGAAGCTTACTCGGACAGGGGAGGAAGACCCAGTACTTC.